The entry that follows covers one TCR beta chain sequence. The sample belongs to a study of long-term antiretroviral therapy in people with HIV. CDR1 MDHEN and CDR2 SYDVKM come from the germline V gene. The CDR3 consists of 15 residues. J lost 2 bases, V lost 6 bases, and 7 bases had no gene match. The immunoSEQ assay was v3.0, run at survey level. The study targeted 40,000-50,000 T-cell genomes per sample in sequencing. TCRdb's table, derived via immunoSEQ multiplex PCR, lists solely in-frame clones and lacks some. The profile covers more than 30,000 clones, with around 79% appearing a single time and 3% to 3.5% taken by the ten largest.

The chain combines TRBV28 with TRBJ2-5; 9 bases match TRBD1. Sequencing was performed on unsorted PBMCs, taken 1.9 years after starting antiretroviral therapy. This sequence originates from a man between 18 and 29 years old with HIV. The CDR3 bases are TGTGCCAGCAGCTTGGGGACAGGGATTCAAGAGACCCAGTACTTC. This gives the protein CASSLGTGIQETQYF.